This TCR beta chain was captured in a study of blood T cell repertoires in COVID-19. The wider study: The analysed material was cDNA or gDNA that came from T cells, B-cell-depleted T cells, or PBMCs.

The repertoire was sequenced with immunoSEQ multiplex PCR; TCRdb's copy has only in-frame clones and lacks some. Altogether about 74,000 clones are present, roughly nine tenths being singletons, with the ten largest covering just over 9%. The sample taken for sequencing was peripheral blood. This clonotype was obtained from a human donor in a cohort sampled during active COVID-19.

This chain's CDR3 is CASSLAKGARETQYF. The CDR3 DNA is TGTGCCAGCAGCTTAGCAAAGGGGGCGCGGGAGACCCAGTACTTC. The genes are TRBV7-9 and TRBJ2-5, with 7 bases lining up with TRBD1. V shed 0 bases, J shed 5 bases, and the junction held 6 bases outside the gene matches. Germline V gives CDR1 SEHNR, CDR2 FQNEAQ (reference sequence). This CDR3 has 15 amino acids.